These 18 T cell receptor beta chains share one sample of origin, sequenced in a study of shared clonotypes between healthy human individuals. TCRdb's copy holds only in-frame clones and misses some; the assay was immunoSEQ multiplex PCR. The data show roughly 1.4 million clones, just under 99% seen once. The sequencing input was naive CD4+ T cells sorted from blood. Stated subset: CD45RA+ positively selected. These receptor sequences come from a man aged 25 to 40 in good health.

The J gene is TRBJ2-3, the V gene TRBV11-2; D may be TRBD1 or TRBD2 (7 bases each). V lost 1 base and J lost 1, with 18 bases in between. The CDR3 has 18 amino acids. Germline loops: CDR1 SGHAT, CDR2 FQNNGV. CDR3: CASSLVWGRDRGTDTQYF. CDR3 sequence (DNA): TGTGCCAGCAGCTTAGTCTGGGGGAGGGACAGAGGCACAGATACGCAGTATTTT.

The rearrangement uses TRBV7-9 and TRBJ2-1, with 7 nucleotides matching TRBD1. The CDR3 spans 18 residues. The V gene end was trimmed by 6 bases and the J gene end by 2 bases; junction bases not matched to a gene: 16. CDR1 is SEHNR, CDR2 FQNEAQ, per germline (reference sequence). CDR3 in amino acids: CASRPRPVQGTPYNEQFF. CDR3 sequence (DNA): TGTGCCAGCAGACCTCGACCAGTACAGGGGACCCCCTACAATGAGCAGTTCTTC.

V is TRBV15 and J is TRBJ1-1; D gene ambiguous. The CDR3 extends over 13 amino acids. Trimming cost V 0 bases and J 5 bases, with 7 bases left between them. The germline V gene has CDR1 LNHNV and CDR2 YYDKDF (reference sequence). The CDR3 loop reads CATSRDGPTEAFF. The CDR3 DNA is TGTGCCACCAGCAGAGACGGGCCAACTGAAGCTTTCTTT. The full variable domain, in which reference TRBV15 and TRBJ1-1 provide the parts outside the CDR3, is DAMVIQNPRYQVTQFGKPVTLSCSQTLNHNVMYWYQQKSSQAPKLLFHYYDKDFNNEADTPDNFQSRRPNTSFCFLDIRSPGLGDTAMYLCATSRDGPTEAFFGQGTRLTVV.

The V call is TRBV7-3, the J call TRBJ2-7; tentatively, D is TRBD1 or TRBD2 (5 bases each). With 5 bases removed from V and 0 bases from J, the gap between germline ends came to 17 bases. Germline-derived CDR1 and CDR2 are SGHTA and FQGTGA. The CDR3 runs to 16 residues. CDR3 loop: CASSPHPRDGSYEQYF. The CDR3, as DNA: TGTGCCAGCAGCCCCCACCCCCGGGACGGCTCCTACGAGCAGTACTTC.

V is TRBV6-5 and J is TRBJ2-3; no clear D. V was clipped by 2 bases and J by 1 base, with 7 bases between them. From germline, CDR1 is MNHEY and CDR2 SVGAGI. The CDR3 is 14 amino acids. The CDR3 region has the DNA TGTGCCAGCAGTTACGATGGAGGCACAGATACGCAGTATTTT. Translation: CASSYDGGTDTQYF.

CDR3 sequence: CASSPGGDSGNTIYF. CDR3 coding DNA: TGTGCCAGCAGCCCTGGCGGGGACTCTGGAAACACCATATATTTT. This chain uses TRBV5-4 with TRBJ1-3, with D unclear. This CDR3 comprises 15 residues. The V end lost 4 bases, the J end lost 0 bases, and 11 bases lay between the germline ends. Germline V gene lookup returns CDR1 SGHNT and CDR2 YYREEE (reference sequence).

This clone was recorded only once. The rearrangement uses TRBV29-1 and TRBJ1-4; D ambiguous. Per the germline V gene, CDR1 is SQVTM and CDR2 is ANQGSEA. The CDR3 has 13 residues. V shed 5 bases and J shed 0 bases, with 7 bases lying between them. The DNA for the CDR3 is TGCAGCGTTACAGAGTCAACTAATGAAAAACTGTTTTTT. Its protein is CSVTESTNEKLFF.

The rearrangement links TRBV19 to TRBJ1-2; TRBD1 might be the D (5 bases). V dropped 9 bases and J dropped 5 bases, with 19 bases sitting between them. This CDR3 region has 14 residues. CDR1 and CDR2 from the germline V gene are LNHDA and SQIVND (reference sequence). The CDR3 spells CASSDGTRGYGYTF. The CDR3 region has the DNA TGTGCCAGCAGCGACGGGACTCGGGGGTATGGCTACACCTTC.

In its sample, this clone was seen once. V and J are TRBV4-1 and TRBJ2-1; TRBD2 matches at 10 bases. Germline CDR1 is MGHRA and CDR2 is YSYEKL. The length of the CDR3 is 15 residues. V trimming: 1 base; J trimming: 7 bases; junction bases outside the gene matches: 4. CDR3 in DNA: TGCGCCAGCAGCCAAGGGCTAGCGGGAGTTAATGAGCAGTTCTTC. The encoded protein is CASSQGLAGVNEQFF.

This sequence joins TRBV28 and TRBJ2-7; TRBD2 aligns across 10 bases. The CDR3 length is 13 residues. J lost 5 bases, V lost 6 bases, and 4 bases had no gene match. CDR1 and CDR2 (germline): MDHEN, SYDVKM. The CDR3 reads CASRTSGPDEQYF. CDR3 sequence (DNA): TGTGCCAGCAGGACTAGCGGGCCCGACGAGCAGTACTTC.

This clone was seen once. One end of the junction is discordant with germline, which a read error may explain. The chain uses TRBV15 and TRBJ1-1; 9 bases are shared with TRBD1. Germline CDR1 and CDR2: LNHNV and YYDKDF (reference sequence). The length of the CDR3 is 20 residues. The CDR3 reads CATSGDTRRRGTGLNTEAFF. As DNA, the CDR3 is TGTGCCACCAGCGGAGACACCCGACGACGCGGGACAGGGTTAAACACTGAAGCTTTCTTT.

This sequence joins TRBV18 and TRBJ2-7; TRBD1 or TRBD2 may be the D gene (6 bases each). This CDR3 comprises 15 residues. V shed 2 bases and J shed 3 bases, with 14 bases lying between them. Germline CDR1 and CDR2: KGHSH and LQKENI. The CDR3 DNA reads TGTGCCAGCTCACCAGAGGGGGGTCTGTACTACGAGCAGTACTTC. Encoded protein: CASSPEGGLYYEQYF. Drawing the rest from reference TRBV18 and TRBJ2-7, the complete variable domain is NAGVMQNPRHLVRRRGQEARLRCSPMKGHSHVYWYRQLPEEGLKFMVYLQKENIIDESGMPKERFSAEFPKEGPSILRIQQVVRGDSAAYFCASSPEGGLYYEQYFGPGTRLTVT.

This chain links TRBV5-1 with TRBJ2-3; perhaps D is TRBD1 or TRBD2 (5 bases each). The germline V gene encodes CDR1 SGHRS and CDR2 YFSETQ. The CDR3 runs to 12 residues. Trimming took off 4 bases at V and 7 bases at J, with 10 bases between the two ends. CDR3 in amino acids: CASSLGTNTQYF. In DNA form, the CDR3 reads TGCGCCAGCAGCCTCGGGACCAATACGCAGTATTTT. Filled out from reference TRBV5-1 and TRBJ2-3, the complete variable domain reads KAGVTQTPRYLIKTRGQQVTLSCSPISGHRSVSWYQQTPGQGLQFLFEYFSETQRNKGNFPGRFSGRQFSNSRSEMNVSTLELGDSALYLCASSLGTNTQYFGPGTRLTVL.

V gene TRBV19 combines with J gene TRBJ1-2; 8 bases match TRBD1. The junction had 3 bases not matched to a gene; V was cut back by 5 bases and J by 7 bases. Germline V lookup: CDR1 LNHDA, CDR2 SQIVND (reference sequence). The CDR3 runs to 12 residues. The CDR3 here is CASSATGGGYTF. The CDR3 nucleotides read TGTGCCAGTAGTGCAACAGGGGGTGGCTACACCTTC. The full variable domain, with the rest looked up from reference TRBV19 and TRBJ1-2, is DGGITQSPKYLFRKEGQNVTLSCEQNLNHDAMYWYRQDPGQGLRLIYYSQIVNDFQKGDIAEGYSVSREKKESFPLTVTSAQKNPTAFYLCASSATGGGYTFGSGTRLTVV.

The rearrangement links TRBV5-5 to TRBJ2-6; D is possibly TRBD2 (6 bases). The CDR3 contains 18 residues. Germline loops: CDR1 SGHKS, CDR2 YYEKEE (reference sequence). The V and J ends lost 5 bases and 0 bases respectively, with 18 bases between them. The CDR3 region is CASSRGMGPNSGANVLTF. For the CDR3, the DNA is TGTGCCAGCAGTCGGGGGATGGGACCGAACTCTGGGGCCAACGTCCTGACTTTC.

In its sample, this clone was seen once. This chain links TRBV6-4 with TRBJ1-1; D not certain. Germline lookup yields CDR1 MRHNA and CDR2 SNTAGT. V dropped 4 bases and J dropped 1 base, with 7 bases sitting between them. The CDR3 contains 13 residues. In nucleotides, the CDR3 is TGTGCCAGCAGTGTTGGACCGAACACTGAAGCTTTCTTT. It encodes CASSVGPNTEAFF.

DNA of the CDR3: TGTGCCAGCAGCTCAAGGGACAGGTCACCTGAAGCTTTCTTT. This sequence encodes CASSSRDRSPEAFF. The rearrangement joins TRBV7-2 to TRBJ1-1, with 8 bases lining up with TRBD1. This CDR3 comprises 14 residues. After removal of 4 bases from V and 6 bases from J, the junction contained 7 bases not matched to a gene. Looked up from germline, CDR1 is SGHTA and CDR2 is FQGNSA. The whole variable domain, remainder taken from reference TRBV7-2 and TRBJ1-1, is GAGVSQSPSNKVTEKGKDVELRCDPISGHTALYWYRQSLGQGLEFLIYFQGNSAPDKSGLPSDRFSAERTGGSVSTLTIQRTQQEDSAVYLCASSSRDRSPEAFFGQGTRLTVV.

This chain uses TRBV5-4 with TRBJ1-3; no clear D gene. The germline V gene encodes CDR1 SGHNT and CDR2 YYREEE (reference sequence). This CDR3 contains 14 residues. V lost 6 bases and J 0 bases, leaving 10 bases between the germline ends. CDR3: CASTSKGSGNTIYF. The DNA for the CDR3 is TGTGCCAGCACATCCAAGGGCTCTGGAAACACCATATATTTT.